This TCR beta chain was profiled in a study of radiation and T cells in renal cell carcinoma. With respect to this clone: No antigen is known for it.

The CDR3 has 16 amino acids. Germline V gene data show CDR1 as SNHLY and CDR2 as FYNNEI. Trimming took off 2 bases at V and 0 bases at J, with 11 bases between the two ends. Time point described: blood 2 weeks post-SBRT. Noted treatment: 15 Gy SBRT to primary tumor, nephrectomy 4 weeks later. The patient's renal cell carcinoma had clear cell pathology. Whole-study results and caveats: Top tumor clonotypes rose in blood 2 weeks post-radiation, then contracted.

Some clones are missing from TCRdb's copy, which holds only in-frame ones; the method was immunoSEQ multiplex PCR. The data hold tens of thousands of clones, with 75% to 85% observed a single time. This receptor was obtained from a woman between 70 and 85 years old with renal cell carcinoma. The V call is TRBV2, the J call TRBJ2-4; a weak D match, TRBD2 (6 bases). The input for sequencing was blood, taken from a patient whose treatment included radiotherapy and nephrectomy. CDR3 nucleotides: TGTGCCAGCAGTGAAAGTGGAGGGCTAGCCAAAAACATTCAGTACTTC. Translation gives CASSESGGLAKNIQYF.